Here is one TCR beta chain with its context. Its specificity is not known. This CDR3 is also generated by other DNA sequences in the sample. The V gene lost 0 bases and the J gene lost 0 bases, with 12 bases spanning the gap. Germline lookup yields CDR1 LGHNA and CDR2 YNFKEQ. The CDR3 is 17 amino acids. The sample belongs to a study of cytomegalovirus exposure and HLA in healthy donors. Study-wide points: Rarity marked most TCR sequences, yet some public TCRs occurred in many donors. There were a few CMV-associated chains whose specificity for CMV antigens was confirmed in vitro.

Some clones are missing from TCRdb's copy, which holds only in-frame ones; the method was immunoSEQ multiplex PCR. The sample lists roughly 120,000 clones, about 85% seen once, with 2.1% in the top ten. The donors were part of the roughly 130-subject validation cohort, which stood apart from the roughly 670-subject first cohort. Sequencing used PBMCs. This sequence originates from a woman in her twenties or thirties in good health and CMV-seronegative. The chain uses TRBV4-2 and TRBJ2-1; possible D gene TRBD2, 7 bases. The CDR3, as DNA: TGTGCCAGCAGCCAAGAGGGAGGGGGGACCTCCTACAATGAGCAGTTCTTC. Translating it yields CASSQEGGGTSYNEQFF.